The 28 T cell receptor beta chains below all came from one sample that was sequenced in a study of T cells in Graves' hyperthyroidism and ophthalmopathy. There were TCR beta CDR3 regions amplified from RNA transcripts. A set of HTBI primers served as the primers for a first-round RT-PCR of the TCR CDR3. One entry per CDR3 protein results from TCRdb running MiXCR on the multiplex PCR reads. The sample contains about 690,000 distinct CDR3 sequences, roughly a sixth of which appear only once. The source material was blood. These receptors all stem from a man aged 45-60 years with Graves' hyperthyroidism.

The CDR3 coding sequence is TGTGCCAGCAGCGAGGACAGGTATGGAACTGAAGCTTTCTTT. Translating gives CASSEDRYGTEAFF. V and J are TRBV9 and TRBJ1-1; 7 bases fit TRBD1. The junction had 7 bases not matched to a gene; V was cut back by 3 bases and J by 5 bases. The germline V gene has CDR1 SGDLS and CDR2 YYNGEE. CDR3 length equals 14 residues.

In its sample, this clonotype was seen many times. The chain combines TRBV11-2 with TRBJ2-1, with TRBD1 matching over 9 bases. Germline V gene lookup returns CDR1 SGHAT and CDR2 FQNNGV. The CDR3 runs 14 residues. Trimming removed 5 bases from V and 10 bases from J; junction bases left unmatched: 9. The DNA of the CDR3 is TGTGCCAGCAGCACGGGACAGGGAAGAGGGGAGCAGTTCTTC. It yields the protein CASSTGQGRGEQFF.

This clonotype was seen a few times. The chain combines TRBV5-1 with TRBJ2-1; a possible D gene is TRBD2 (6 bases). This CDR3 region has 15 residues. CDR1 is SGHRS, CDR2 YFSETQ, per germline. The V end lost 1 base, the J end lost 5 bases, and 13 bases lay between the germline ends. The CDR3 DNA is TGCGCCAGCAGCTTGTCCCAGCGGGTCGACAATGAGCAGTTCTTC. This encodes CASSLSQRVDNEQFF.

This clonotype was picked up a small number of times. The genes are TRBV18 and TRBJ1-1, with TRBD1 as a possible D gene (5 bases). Trimming pared 3 bases from V and 1 base from J, leaving 12 bases between. Germline CDR1 reads KGHSH; CDR2 reads LQKENI. The CDR3 spans 15 residues. Here the CDR3 DNA reads TGTGCCAGCTCACCCCCGCTGGGGCGGAACACTGAAGCTTTCTTT. Its translation is CASSPPLGRNTEAFF.

This clonotype occurred a few times. This sequence joins TRBV19 and TRBJ2-1; 7 bases fit TRBD2. J lost 4 bases, V lost 5 bases, and 5 bases had no gene match. In germline, CDR1 is LNHDA, CDR2 SQIVND (reference sequence). This CDR3 has 14 residues. The CDR3 protein is CASSEWEGYNEQFF. The DNA of the CDR3 is TGTGCCAGTAGTGAGTGGGAGGGGTACAATGAGCAGTTCTTC.

This clonotype was seen many times. The chain recombines TRBV29-1 with TRBJ1-2; TRBD1 aligns across 7 bases. V was pared by 6 bases and J by 3 bases, with 7 bases of the junction left unmatched. CDR3 size: 13 residues. Germline V gene sequence: CDR1 SQVTM, CDR2 ANQGSEA. Here the CDR3 DNA reads TGCAGCGTGACAGGGCAGGGAGACTATGGCTACACCTTC. This translates into CSVTGQGDYGYTF. The whole variable domain, filled in from reference TRBV29-1 and TRBJ1-2, reads SAVISQKPSRDICQRGTSLTIQCQVDSQVTMMFWYRQQPGQSLTLIATANQGSEATYESGFVIDKFPISRPNLTFSTLTVSNMSPEDSSIYLCSVTGQGDYGYTFGSGTRLTVV.

The table lists this clonotype with many counts. The V and J genes are TRBV11-2 and TRBJ1-3; D uncertain. V shed 2 bases and J shed 1 base, with 6 bases lying between them. The CDR3 has 14 residues. CDR1 SGHAT and CDR2 FQNNGV come from the germline V gene. Written as DNA, the CDR3 is TGTGCCAGCAGCTTATACTCGTCTGGAAACACCATATATTTT. Translation gives CASSLYSSGNTIYF.

This clonotype has a count of ten or more. The V and J genes are TRBV3-1 and TRBJ2-5; TRBD2 is a possible D gene (5 bases). In germline, CDR1 is LGHDT, CDR2 YNNKEL (reference sequence). With 7 bases removed from V and 4 bases from J, the gap between germline ends came to 19 bases. The CDR3 has 15 residues. CDR3 DNA sequence: TGTGCCAGCACTGCGGACTGGGCTCTTCCAGAGACCCAGTACTTC. Its protein product is CASTADWALPETQYF.

The V and J genes are TRBV20-1 and TRBJ2-1, with TRBD2 matching over 10 bases. This CDR3 has 14 amino acids. Unmatched junction bases numbered 4, after V lost 0 bases and J lost 8 bases. CDR1 DFQATT and CDR2 SNEGSKA come from the germline V gene (reference sequence). The CDR3 sequence is CSARDTSGNDEQFF. CDR3 DNA sequence: TGCAGTGCTAGAGACACTAGCGGGAACGATGAGCAGTTCTTC.

In this sample, this clonotype turned up many times. CDR3 in DNA: TGCAGTGCTAGAGATTACAGCCCGAACACTGAAGCTTTCTTT. Its protein product is CSARDYSPNTEAFF. J is TRBJ1-1 and V is TRBV20-1, with D unresolved. The V gene lost 0 bases and the J gene lost 1 base, with 9 bases spanning the gap. The CDR3 contains 14 residues. CDR1 is DFQATT, CDR2 SNEGSKA, per germline (reference sequence).

This clonotype has at least ten counts. The chain carries TRBV27 and TRBJ1-1; no clear D gene. The V and J ends lost 3 bases and 1 base respectively, with 6 bases between them. This CDR3 has 13 amino acids. Germline V gives CDR1 MNHEY, CDR2 SMNVEV (reference sequence). The CDR3 region has the DNA TGTGCCAGCAGTTTGAGTAAGAACACTGAAGCTTTCTTT. It translates to CASSLSKNTEAFF.

This clonotype was detected many times. The gene calls are TRBV6-1 and TRBJ2-2; D is unclear. CDR3 length: 13 residues. Germline assignment: CDR1 MNHNS and CDR2 SASEGT. V dropped 8 bases and J dropped 0 bases, with 7 bases sitting between them. CDR3 DNA sequence: TGTGCCAGCCAGTTAGCGAACACCGGGGAGCTGTTTTTT. Protein product: CASQLANTGELFF.

There are many counts of this clonotype. This sequence joins TRBV28 and TRBJ1-1, with D perhaps TRBD1 (6 bases). Looked up from germline, CDR1 is MDHEN and CDR2 is SYDVKM. With 6 bases removed from V and 10 bases from J, the gap between germline ends came to 15 bases. The CDR3 is 12 residues long. CDR3 DNA sequence: TGTGCCAGCAGACAGGGTAAGGGGCGAGCTTTCTTT. As protein: CASRQGKGRAFF.

This clonotype was seen ten or more times. The gene calls are TRBV10-3 and TRBJ1-5; D unresolved. The germline V and J ends were trimmed by 8 bases and 4 bases, with 9 bases remaining between them. The CDR3 loop spans 12 amino acids. The germline V gene has CDR1 ENHRY and CDR2 SYGVKD. CDR3: CAISAVNQPQHF. The CDR3 nucleotides read TGTGCCATCTCGGCGGTAAATCAGCCCCAGCATTTT.

This clonotype was detected many times. V and J are TRBV7-3 and TRBJ2-7; 12 positions match TRBD2. Germline V CDR1 and CDR2: SGHTA, FQGTGA. This CDR3 region has 15 residues. The junction had 5 bases not matched to a gene; V was cut back by 5 bases and J by 3 bases. The DNA of the CDR3 is TGTGCCAGCAGCCCACTAGCGGGAGGACTCTACGAGCAGTACTTC. It specifies CASSPLAGGLYEQYF.

About this clonotype: This could be a read error, since a much larger clone is one nucleotide away. This chain uses TRBV9 with TRBJ2-5; D is possibly TRBD2 (6 bases). CDR1 is SGDLS, CDR2 YYNGEE, per germline. The CDR3 has 15 amino acids. Written as DNA, the CDR3 is TGTGTCAGCAGCGTAGATGGGGAGGAGGTCCAGACCCAGTACTTC. It yields the protein CVSSVDGEEVQTQYF.

This clonotype was observed many times. The V and J genes are TRBV2 and TRBJ1-5; 11 bases are a match to TRBD1. From germline, CDR1 is SNHLY and CDR2 FYNNEI. The ends lost 6 bases at V and 9 bases at J; junction bases unmatched: 7. The CDR3 consists of 14 residues. In DNA form, the CDR3 reads TGTGCCAGCAGGGACAGGGGGCGGAATTTGCCCCAGCATTTT. Its translation: CASRDRGRNLPQHF.

This clonotype has just one count. The J gene is TRBJ1-5, the V gene TRBV5-5; 8 nucleotides align to TRBD1. Germline CDR1 reads SGHKS; CDR2 reads YYEKEE (reference sequence). V dropped 4 bases and J dropped 4; count of bases not matched to a gene: 4. There are 14 residues in the CDR3. The CDR3 here is CASSTGQANQPQHF. CDR3 sequence (DNA): TGTGCCAGCAGCACGGGACAGGCGAATCAGCCCCAGCATTTT. Combining the CDR3 with reference TRBV5-5 and TRBJ1-5 gives the whole variable domain DAGVTQSPTHLIKTRGQQVTLRCSPISGHKSVSWYQQVLGQGPQFIFQYYEKEERGRGNFPDRFSARQFPNYSSELNVNALLLGDSALYLCASSTGQANQPQHFGDGTRLSIL.

This clonotype was seen a handful of times. The V call is TRBV6-9, the J call TRBJ2-7; 7 nucleotides align to TRBD1. The J segment lost 1 base and the V segment lost 0 bases, leaving 6 bases of the junction unmatched. The CDR3 covers 16 residues. Germline V gene sequence: CDR1 MNHGY, CDR2 SVAAGI. The CDR3 loop is CASSYSTPGQSYEQYF. The CDR3 DNA is TGTGCCAGCAGTTATTCCACCCCGGGACAGTCCTACGAGCAGTACTTC.

This clonotype was seen repeatedly, ten times or more. The V gene is TRBV2, the J gene TRBJ2-1, with D possibly TRBD2 on 9 matching bases. Germline V gene sequence: CDR1 SNHLY, CDR2 FYNNEI. The CDR3 consists of 16 residues. Trimming removed 7 bases from V and 8 bases from J, with 24 bases in between. CDR3: CASKLGGLAGQDEQFF. As DNA, the CDR3 is TGTGCCAGCAAACTAGGGGGGCTAGCGGGACAGGATGAGCAGTTCTTC.

This clonotype has only a few counts. The chain links TRBV7-2 to TRBJ1-2; 10 positions match TRBD1. The V segment lost 3 bases and the J segment 9 bases; nucleotides outside the gene matches: 7. Germline CDR1 reads SGHTA; CDR2 reads FQGNSA. The CDR3 is 14 amino acids. CDR3 nucleotide sequence: TGTGCCAGCAGCTTTGGACAGGGGGTTATTCGCTACACCTTC. Translated, it gives CASSFGQGVIRYTF. The variable domain in full, with the rest retrieved from reference TRBV7-2 and TRBJ1-2, is GAGVSQSPSNKVTEKGKDVELRCDPISGHTALYWYRQSLGQGLEFLIYFQGNSAPDKSGLPSDRFSAERTGGSVSTLTIQRTQQEDSAVYLCASSFGQGVIRYTFGSGTRLTVV.

For this clonotype: The junction departs from germline at one end; a sequencing error may be responsible. The CDR3 here is CAGSLEGYTGELFF. CDR3 nucleotide sequence: TGTGCCGGCAGTTTGGAGGGGTACACCGGGGAGCTGTTTTTT. This chain links TRBV28 with TRBJ2-2, with a weak D call TRBD2 (6 bases). This CDR3 is built from 14 residues. Per germline, CDR1 MDHEN and CDR2 SYDVKM.

This clonotype was seen many times. V and J are TRBV12-3 or TRBV12-4 and TRBJ2-7; D tentatively fits TRBD1 or TRBD2 (5 bases each). V was cut by 6 bases and J by 4 bases, with 13 bases left in between. The CDR3 totals 13 residues. CDR3 region: CASSPGARYEQYF. In nucleotides, the CDR3 is TGTGCCAGCAGCCCCGGGGCGCGGTACGAGCAGTACTTC.

V gene TRBV7-2 combines with J gene TRBJ1-2; TRBD1 matches 7 bases. CDR1 is SGHTA, CDR2 FQGNSA, per germline. The CDR3 runs 13 residues. The junction had 5 bases not matched to a gene; V was cut back by 5 bases and J by 5 bases. The CDR3 region is CASSTGQVYGYTF. DNA of the CDR3: TGTGCCAGCAGCACCGGACAGGTTTATGGCTACACCTTC.

This clonotype showed up many times. V gene TRBV5-1 combines with J gene TRBJ1-1, with D perhaps matching TRBD1 (5 bases). CDR1 SGHRS and CDR2 YFSETQ come from the germline V gene. V gave up 0 bases and J gave up 4 bases, with 13 bases separating them. This CDR3 contains 15 residues. CDR3 nucleotides: TGCGCCAGCAGCTTGGAGGGGCAGGGCGGCACTGAAGCTTTCTTT. Translating gives CASSLEGQGGTEAFF.

The count of this clonotype is one. The J gene is TRBJ2-7, the V gene TRBV24-1, with TRBD2 matching 9 bases. The germline gives CDR1 KGHDR, CDR2 SFDVKD. The CDR3 has 18 residues. V trimming: 2 bases; J trimming: 5 bases; junction bases outside the gene matches: 15. CDR3 in DNA: TGTGCCACCAGTGATTATAACGTGGTAGCGGGAGAGATCAACGAGCAGTACTTC. Its protein is CATSDYNVVAGEINEQYF.

There are many counts of this clonotype. This sequence joins TRBV25-1 and TRBJ2-7; 9 bases are a match to TRBD1. Losses at the gene ends were 3 bases for V and 6 bases for J; bases not matched to a gene: 9. The germline V gene encodes CDR1 MGHDK and CDR2 SYGVNS. The CDR3 consists of 15 residues. The CDR3: CASSDSDRGASEQYF. Written as DNA, the CDR3 is TGTGCCAGCAGTGACAGTGACAGGGGGGCTAGCGAGCAGTACTTC.

The chain employs TRBV7-9 and TRBJ2-7, with D possibly matching TRBD1 (8 bases). The CDR3 length is 14 residues. The V end lost 3 bases, the J end lost 3 bases, and 12 bases lay between the germline ends. Looked up from germline, CDR1 is SEHNR and CDR2 is FQNEAQ (reference sequence). The DNA for the CDR3 is TGTGCCAGCAGCTTGGACAGGGAGGGCTACGAGCAGTACTTC. Its translation: CASSLDREGYEQYF.